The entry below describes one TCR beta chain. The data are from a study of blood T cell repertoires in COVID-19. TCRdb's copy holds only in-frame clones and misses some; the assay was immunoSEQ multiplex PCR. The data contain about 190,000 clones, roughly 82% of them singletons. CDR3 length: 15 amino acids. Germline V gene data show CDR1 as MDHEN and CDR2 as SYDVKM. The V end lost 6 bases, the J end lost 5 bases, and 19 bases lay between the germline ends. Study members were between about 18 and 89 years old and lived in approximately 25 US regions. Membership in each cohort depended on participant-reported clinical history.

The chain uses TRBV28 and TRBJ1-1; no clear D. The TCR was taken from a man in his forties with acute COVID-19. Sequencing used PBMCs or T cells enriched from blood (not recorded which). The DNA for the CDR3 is TGTGCCAGCAGCCAAAGGCGCCAGGTTCGGACTGAAGCTTTCTTT. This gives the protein CASSQRRQVRTEAFF.